This TCR beta chain was recorded in a study of blood T cell repertoires in COVID-19. The wider study: The study drew acute and convalescent COVID-19 samples from the United States, Italy and Spain. From T cells, B-cell-depleted T cells, or PBMCs came the material, which was cDNA or gDNA.

V lost 4 bases and J lost 3, with 10 bases in between. The CDR3 contains 13 residues. CDR1 and CDR2 (germline): MNHNY, SVGAGI (reference sequence). It was during active infection that Seattle patients were enrolled and then longitudinally followed. Study processing details: Nucleated cell counts were estimated from reference gene primer amplification. Profiling relied on immunoSEQ multiplex PCR, and the TCRdb table lists in-frame clones only, not all of them. The DNA gave D and trimming, while V, J and clone size come from that table. The sample includes 200,000 to 300,000 clones, around 84% seen only once; the top ten take over 5%.

J is TRBJ2-7 and V is TRBV6-6; no definite D call. The receptor's source is a woman aged 55-69 years with COVID-19, enrolled during active disease. Sequencing was done on a sample of peripheral blood. CDR3 in DNA: TGTGCCAGCAGTTCGACTCTTGGCTACGAGCAGTACTTC. Protein: CASSSTLGYEQYF.